The next 27 T cell receptor beta chains were all read from a single sample in a study of cytomegalovirus exposure and HLA in healthy donors. PCR involved 60 Vbeta and 13 Jbeta primers. Sequencing used immunoSEQ multiplex PCR; TCRdb keeps in-frame clones, though not all of them. The sample shows 50,000 to 70,000 clones, 80% of them seen only once. Input material: PBMCs. Every receptor here comes from a woman aged 40 to 50 in good health and CMV-seronegative.

This clone has a handful of counts. The V gene is TRBV5-1, the J gene TRBJ2-7; D possibly corresponds to TRBD1 (6 bases). V lost 0 bases to trimming and J lost 0 bases, with 19 bases between them. Germline loops: CDR1 SGHRS, CDR2 YFSETQ. The CDR3 has 18 amino acids. In DNA form, the CDR3 reads TGCGCCAGCAGCTTGGTGGTCGGTGGGGGCGAAATCTCCTACGAGCAGTACTTC. This sequence encodes CASSLVVGGGEISYEQYF.

The V gene is TRBV7-2, the J gene TRBJ1-5; D gene uncertain. This CDR3 has 13 amino acids. The germline V gene encodes CDR1 SGHTA and CDR2 FQGNSA. V was pared by 1 base and J by 8 bases, with 9 bases between. The CDR3 coding sequence is TGTGCCAGCAGCTTAGGGGCTTTGGAGCCCCAGCATTTT. Its translation: CASSLGALEPQHF.

The table lists this clone with a count of one. The V call is TRBV19, the J call TRBJ2-3; 8 bases fit TRBD1. Trimming removed 1 base from V and 3 bases from J; junction bases left unmatched: 6. This CDR3 contains 16 residues. Germline V gene sequence: CDR1 LNHDA, CDR2 SQIVND (reference sequence). DNA of the CDR3: TGTGCCAGTAGTATAGGACAGGGGAAGGGAACAGATACGCAGTATTTT. Translated: CASSIGQGKGTDTQYF.

J is TRBJ2-4 and V is TRBV4-2, with D perhaps matching TRBD1 (6 bases). This CDR3 is built from 15 residues. The V gene lost 0 bases and the J gene lost 7 bases, with 13 bases spanning the gap. Per germline, CDR1 LGHNA and CDR2 YNFKEQ. Here the CDR3 DNA reads TGTGCCAGCAGCCAAGATGGGCAGGGGTCGAACATTCAGTACTTC. It specifies CASSQDGQGSNIQYF.

This clone was seen a few times. The chain links TRBV7-2 to TRBJ2-1; 7 bases are a match to TRBD1. The germline V gene encodes CDR1 SGHTA and CDR2 FQGNSA. The CDR3 totals 15 residues. With 5 bases clipped from V and 6 bases from J, the junction kept 10 bases outside the gene matches. The CDR3 is CASSRRQGSGNEQFF. CDR3 sequence (DNA): TGTGCCAGCAGCCGACGACAGGGATCGGGCAATGAGCAGTTCTTC. Combining the CDR3 with reference TRBV7-2 and TRBJ2-1 gives the whole variable domain GAGVSQSPSNKVTEKGKDVELRCDPISGHTALYWYRQSLGQGLEFLIYFQGNSAPDKSGLPSDRFSAERTGGSVSTLTIQRTQQEDSAVYLCASSRRQGSGNEQFFGPGTRLTVL.

The V call is TRBV28, the J call TRBJ2-4; 7 bases map to TRBD1. J was trimmed by 11 bases and V by 1 base; bases with no gene match: 2. CDR3 length: 12 residues. CDR1 MDHEN and CDR2 SYDVKM come from the germline V gene. In DNA, the CDR3 is TGTGCCAGCAGTTTATCGACAGGGCTTCAGTACTTC. This codes for CASSLSTGLQYF.

CDR3 nucleotide sequence: TGTGCCACCCAACTACTACAGGGGAACAATCAGCCCCAGCATTTT. Translating gives CATQLLQGNNQPQHF. V and J are TRBV19 and TRBJ1-5; 7 bases are a match to TRBD1. CDR1 and CDR2 from the germline V gene are LNHDA and SQIVND (reference sequence). This CDR3 has 15 amino acids. Germline trimming cut 10 bases from V and 3 bases from J; bases unmatched to any gene: 12.

The chain recombines TRBV7-3 with TRBJ2-2; tentatively, D is TRBD1 (6 bases). The V and J ends lost 0 bases and 0 bases respectively, with 8 bases between them. CDR1 and CDR2 (germline): SGHTA, FQGTGA. CDR3 length equals 16 residues. CDR3 DNA: TGTGCCAGCAGCTTAACCGACAGGACGAACACCGGGGAGCTGTTTTTT. This gives the protein CASSLTDRTNTGELFF. The variable domain in full, completed from reference TRBV7-3 and TRBJ2-2, reads GAGVSQTPSNKVTEKGKYVELRCDPISGHTALYWYRQSLGQGPEFLIYFQGTGAADDSGLPNDRFFAVRPEGSVSTLKIQRTERGDSAVYLCASSLTDRTNTGELFFGEGSRLTVL.

The chain couples TRBV7-7 to TRBJ2-7; TRBD1 is a possible D gene (6 bases). The germline V and J ends were trimmed by 3 bases and 2 bases, with 29 bases remaining between them. The germline V gene has CDR1 SSHAT and CDR2 FNYEAQ (reference sequence). The length of the CDR3 is 20 residues. The CDR3 protein is CASSFYSRKRQESLPYEQYF. CDR3 bases: TGTGCCAGCAGCTTCTATAGTCGCAAACGACAGGAATCCCTACCCTACGAGCAGTACTTC.

This clone was detected only a few times. V gene TRBV7-3 combines with J gene TRBJ2-1; the match to TRBD2 covers 7 bases. The germline gives CDR1 SGHTA, CDR2 FQGTGA. After removal of 3 bases from V and 8 bases from J, the junction contained 4 bases not matched to a gene. This CDR3 is built from 13 residues. CDR3: CASSLAGADEQFF. CDR3 sequence (DNA): TGTGCCAGCAGCTTGGCGGGAGCGGATGAGCAGTTCTTC.

This clone was observed a handful of times. The chain recombines TRBV2 with TRBJ1-2; a possible D gene is TRBD1 (6 bases). The germline V and J ends were trimmed by 4 bases and 4 bases, with 13 bases remaining between them. CDR3 length: 14 amino acids. In germline, CDR1 is SNHLY, CDR2 FYNNEI. The CDR3 region is CASSAQQGTYGYTF. The DNA for the CDR3 is TGTGCCAGCAGTGCCCAACAGGGAACCTATGGCTACACCTTC.

The J gene is TRBJ2-1, the V gene TRBV6-6; 9 bases line up with TRBD1. The germline CDR1 and CDR2 sequences are MNHNY and SVGAGI (reference sequence). The CDR3 is 16 residues long. V gave up 6 bases and J gave up 7 bases; unmatched junction bases: 13. The CDR3 DNA is TGTGCCAGCAGATTCACCCCCGGGACAGGGTTTAATGAGCAGTTCTTC. Protein product: CASRFTPGTGFNEQFF.

This clone has just a few counts. J is TRBJ2-2 and V is TRBV9, with TRBD1 matching over 8 bases. Trimming cost V 0 bases and J 4 bases; bases outside gene matches: 2. This CDR3 region has 15 residues. Germline V gene data show CDR1 as SGDLS and CDR2 as YYNGEE. As DNA, the CDR3 is TGTGCCAGCAGCGTAGGGACAGGGAGCACCGGGGAGCTGTTTTTT. Translated, it gives CASSVGTGSTGELFF.

The chain couples TRBV7-2 to TRBJ2-1; 7 nucleotides agree with TRBD1. Germline loops: CDR1 SGHTA, CDR2 FQGNSA. The CDR3 is made up of 14 amino acids. With V trimmed by 7 bases and J by 2 bases, 5 bases remained unmatched. The CDR3 spells CASTEQGAYNEQFF. Here the CDR3 DNA reads TGTGCCAGCACCGAGCAGGGGGCCTACAATGAGCAGTTCTTC.

Written as DNA, the CDR3 is TGTGCCAGCAGGAGAGGGGGCGCAGAATATAATTCACCCCTCCACTTT. Protein: CASRRGGAEYNSPLHF. The chain has TRBV5-4 and TRBJ1-6; 7 bases are a match to TRBD1. Germline values: CDR1 SGHNT, CDR2 YYREEE (reference sequence). V shed 5 bases and J 4 bases; nucleotides not matched to a gene: 9. The CDR3 length is 16 residues.

The J gene is TRBJ2-1, the V gene TRBV29-1, with 9 bases matching TRBD2. V lost 5 bases and J lost 16; bases outside the gene matches: 12. The CDR3 has 12 residues. CDR1 and CDR2 from the germline V gene are SQVTM and ANQGSEA. The chain's CDR3 is CSVKGLAYEPFF. The CDR3 DNA is TGCAGCGTTAAGGGACTAGCCTACGAGCCCTTCTTC.

The V and J genes are TRBV19 and TRBJ2-7, with 9 bases lining up with TRBD2. Trimming at V came to 4 bases and at J to 2 bases, leaving 6 bases not matched to a gene. The CDR3 is made up of 15 amino acids. Germline assignment: CDR1 LNHDA and CDR2 SQIVND (reference sequence). In nucleotides, the CDR3 is TGTGCCAGTAGTAATAGCGGGAGTCTAACCTACGAGCAGTACTTC. It codes for CASSNSGSLTYEQYF.

The rearrangement links TRBV12-5 to TRBJ2-1; 8 bases agree with TRBD2. V lost 9 bases and J lost 2; bases outside the gene matches: 6. Per the germline V gene, CDR1 is LGHNT and CDR2 is FRNRAP. The CDR3 is 14 residues long. CDR3 nucleotides: TGTGCTAGCGGGAGCGGGAGCCCCTACAATGAGCAGTTCTTC. It specifies CASGSGSPYNEQFF.

This clone has just a few counts. The CDR3 reads CASTREPGSSYNEQFF. DNA for the CDR3: TGTGCCAGCACGAGAGAGCCGGGGAGCTCCTACAATGAGCAGTTCTTC. The chain employs TRBV5-6 and TRBJ2-1; possible D gene TRBD2, 5 bases. V was clipped by 6 bases and J by 0 bases, with 16 bases between them. Germline V gives CDR1 SGHDT, CDR2 YYEEEE. This CDR3 spans 16 amino acids.

V is TRBV7-9 and J is TRBJ2-1; TRBD2 agrees at 9 bases. This CDR3 contains 16 residues. CDR1 is SEHNR and CDR2 is FQNEAQ in the germline V gene (reference sequence). Trimming at V came to 0 bases and at J to 8 bases, leaving 8 bases not matched to a gene. This CDR3 reads CASSLARGRAVYEQFF. Here the CDR3 DNA reads TGTGCCAGCAGCTTAGCCCGCGGGAGGGCTGTCTATGAGCAGTTCTTC.

The chain is built from TRBV11-2 and TRBJ2-1; D remains unclear. This CDR3 region has 11 residues. V gave up 2 bases and J gave up 7 bases, with 3 bases separating them. Per germline, CDR1 SGHAT and CDR2 FQNNGV. The CDR3 region is CASSLLNEQFF. CDR3 DNA sequence: TGTGCCAGCAGCTTACTGAATGAGCAGTTCTTC.

The chain employs TRBV11-2 and TRBJ2-1; maybe TRBD2 (6 bases). The V gene lost 6 bases and the J gene lost 7 bases, with 22 bases spanning the gap. Germline V gene lookup returns CDR1 SGHAT and CDR2 FQNNGV. CDR3 length: 16 amino acids. The CDR3, as DNA: TGTGCCAGCAGTCTCGGCGGTCTCGGGGGAGGAAATGAGCAGTTCTTC. This encodes CASSLGGLGGGNEQFF.

The V and J genes are TRBV27 and TRBJ2-7, with a weak D call TRBD1 (6 bases). The length of the CDR3 is 17 residues. V was trimmed by 0 bases and J by 1 base, leaving 16 bases between them. Germline values: CDR1 MNHEY, CDR2 SMNVEV (reference sequence). CDR3 region: CASSLSPSTGLSYEQYF. The CDR3 nucleotides are TGTGCCAGCAGTTTATCCCCGTCGACAGGATTATCCTACGAGCAGTACTTC.

The CDR3 is CASSQRTPQETQYF. In DNA form, the CDR3 reads TGTGCCAGCAGCCAAAGGACACCCCAAGAGACCCAGTACTTC. This sequence joins TRBV7-8 and TRBJ2-5, with D tentatively TRBD1 (5 bases). This CDR3 has 14 amino acids. Trimming pared 5 bases from V and 1 base from J, leaving 11 bases between. Looked up from germline, CDR1 is SGHVS and CDR2 is FQNEAQ.

The chain combines TRBV4-1 with TRBJ2-7; 7 nucleotides align to TRBD1. The CDR3 extends over 17 amino acids. The germline V gene has CDR1 MGHRA and CDR2 YSYEKL. Germline trimming cut 4 bases from V and 3 bases from J; bases unmatched to any gene: 15. The CDR3 DNA follows: TGCGCCAGCAGCCTTCAGATTCCGGGACAGCTTTACTACGAGCAGTACTTC. Translated: CASSLQIPGQLYYEQYF.

The chain combines TRBV7-2 with TRBJ2-3, with 9 bases that match TRBD1. This CDR3 comprises 16 residues. Germline V gene data show CDR1 as SGHTA and CDR2 as FQGNSA. V trimming: 5 bases; J trimming: 3 bases; junction bases outside the gene matches: 9. DNA for the CDR3: TGTGCCAGCAGCGATACAACCGGGACAGGGACAGATACGCAGTATTTT. The encoded protein is CASSDTTGTGTDTQYF.

This clone has just a few counts. The CDR3 region is CASSRDYQDNEQFF. The DNA for the CDR3 is TGTGCCAGCAGCCGGGACTACCAAGACAATGAGCAGTTCTTC. The chain combines TRBV11-2 with TRBJ2-1; TRBD2 agrees at 7 bases. The CDR3 sequence is 14 residues long. Germline assignment: CDR1 SGHAT and CDR2 FQNNGV. J lost 5 bases, V lost 5 bases, and 6 bases had no gene match.